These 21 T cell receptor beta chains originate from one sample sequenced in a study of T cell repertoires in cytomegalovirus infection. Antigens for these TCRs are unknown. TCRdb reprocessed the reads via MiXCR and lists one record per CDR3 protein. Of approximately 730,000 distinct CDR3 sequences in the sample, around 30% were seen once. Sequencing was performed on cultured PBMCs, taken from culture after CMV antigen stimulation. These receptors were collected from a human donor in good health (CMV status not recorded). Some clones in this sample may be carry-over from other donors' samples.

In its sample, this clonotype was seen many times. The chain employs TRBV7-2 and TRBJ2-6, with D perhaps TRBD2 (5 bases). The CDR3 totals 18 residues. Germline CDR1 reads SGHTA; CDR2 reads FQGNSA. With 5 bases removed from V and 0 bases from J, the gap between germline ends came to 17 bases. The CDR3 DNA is TGTGCCAGCAGCCGCGGGCCCCCCTCCCTCTCTGGGGCCAACGTCCTGACTTTC. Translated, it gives CASSRGPPSLSGANVLTF. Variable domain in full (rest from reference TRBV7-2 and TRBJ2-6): GAGVSQSPSNKVTEKGKDVELRCDPISGHTALYWYRQSLGQGLEFLIYFQGNSAPDKSGLPSDRFSAERTGGSVSTLTIQRTQQEDSAVYLCASSRGPPSLSGANVLTFGAGSRLTVL.

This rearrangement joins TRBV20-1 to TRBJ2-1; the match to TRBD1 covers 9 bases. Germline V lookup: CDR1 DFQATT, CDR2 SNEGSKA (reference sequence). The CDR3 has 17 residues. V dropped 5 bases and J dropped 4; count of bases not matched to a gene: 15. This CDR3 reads CSAAPRVGGQGYNEQFF. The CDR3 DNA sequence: TGCAGTGCTGCCCCTAGGGTGGGGGGACAGGGATACAATGAGCAGTTCTTC.

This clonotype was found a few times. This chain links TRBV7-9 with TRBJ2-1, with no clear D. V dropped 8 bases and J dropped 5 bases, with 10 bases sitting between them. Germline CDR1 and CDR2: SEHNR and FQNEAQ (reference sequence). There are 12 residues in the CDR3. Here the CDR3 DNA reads TGTGCCAGCGCCGAACTGAACAATGAGCAGTTCTTC. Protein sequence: CASAELNNEQFF. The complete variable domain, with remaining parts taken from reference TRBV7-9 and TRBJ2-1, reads DTGVSQNPRHKITKRGQNVTFRCDPISEHNRLYWYRQTLGQGPEFLTYFQNEAQLEKSRLLSDRFSAERPKGSFSTLEIQRTEQGDSAMYLCASAELNNEQFFGPGTRLTVL.

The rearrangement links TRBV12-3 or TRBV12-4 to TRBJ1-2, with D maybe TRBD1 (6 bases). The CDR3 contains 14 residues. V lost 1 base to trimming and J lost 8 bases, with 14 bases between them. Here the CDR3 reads CASSLVTGLRGYTF. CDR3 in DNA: TGTGCCAGCAGTTTAGTTACAGGGCTAAGAGGCTACACCTTC.

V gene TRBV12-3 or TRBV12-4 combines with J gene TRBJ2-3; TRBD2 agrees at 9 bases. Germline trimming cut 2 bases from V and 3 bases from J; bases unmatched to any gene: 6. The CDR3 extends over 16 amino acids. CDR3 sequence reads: CASSLSSGRWTDTQYF. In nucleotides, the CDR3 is TGTGCCAGCAGTTTAAGCAGCGGGAGGTGGACAGATACGCAGTATTTT.

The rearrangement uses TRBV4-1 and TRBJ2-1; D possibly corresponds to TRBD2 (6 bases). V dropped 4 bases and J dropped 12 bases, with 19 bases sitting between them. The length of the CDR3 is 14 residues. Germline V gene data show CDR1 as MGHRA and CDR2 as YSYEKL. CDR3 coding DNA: TGCGCCAGCAGCCTCGGGGTCAGCGGGCCCGGGCAGTTCTTC. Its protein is CASSLGVSGPGQFF.

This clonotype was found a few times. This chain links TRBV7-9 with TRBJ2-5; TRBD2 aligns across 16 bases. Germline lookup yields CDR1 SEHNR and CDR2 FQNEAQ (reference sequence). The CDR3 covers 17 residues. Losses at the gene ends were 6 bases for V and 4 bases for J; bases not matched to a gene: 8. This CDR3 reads CASSLMGLAGGAETQYF. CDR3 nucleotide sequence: TGTGCCAGCAGTCTGATGGGACTAGCGGGAGGGGCAGAGACCCAGTACTTC.

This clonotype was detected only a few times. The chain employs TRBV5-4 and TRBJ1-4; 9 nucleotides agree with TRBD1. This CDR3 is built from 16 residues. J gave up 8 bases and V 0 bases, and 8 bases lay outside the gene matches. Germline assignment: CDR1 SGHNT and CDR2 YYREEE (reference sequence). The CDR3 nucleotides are TGTGCCAGCAGCTTGGATGGGGGACAGGGCGGGGAAAAACTGTTTTTT. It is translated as CASSLDGGQGGEKLFF.

CDR3 nucleotide sequence: TGTGCCAGCAGCTCCACGCCCAATGAGCAGTTCTTC. Translated: CASSSTPNEQFF. The chain joins TRBV7-6 to TRBJ2-1; D is uncertain. Trimming removed 4 bases at V and 6 bases at J, with 7 bases between. The germline V gene encodes CDR1 SGHVS and CDR2 FNYEAQ. This CDR3 region has 12 residues. Variable domain in full (rest from reference TRBV7-6 and TRBJ2-1): GAGVSQSPRYKVTKRGQDVALRCDPISGHVSLYWYRQALGQGPEFLTYFNYEAQQDKSGLPNDRFSAERPEGSISTLTIQRTEQRDSAMYRCASSSTPNEQFFGPGTRLTVL.

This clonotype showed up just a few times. The CDR3 DNA reads as TGTGCCAGCAGTTCGACTCGGGGAGGTGGCTACACCTTC. Protein sequence: CASSSTRGGGYTF. This chain connects TRBV2 to TRBJ1-2, with D uncertain. V was cut by 5 bases and J by 7 bases, with 14 bases left in between. In germline, CDR1 is SNHLY, CDR2 FYNNEI. There are 13 residues in the CDR3.

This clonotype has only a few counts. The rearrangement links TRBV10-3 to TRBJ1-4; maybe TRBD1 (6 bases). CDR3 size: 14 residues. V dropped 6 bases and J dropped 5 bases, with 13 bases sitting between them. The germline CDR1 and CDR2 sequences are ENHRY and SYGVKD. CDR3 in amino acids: CAIRNGQQNEKLFF. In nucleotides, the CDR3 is TGTGCCATCAGGAACGGACAGCAAAATGAAAAACTGTTTTTT.

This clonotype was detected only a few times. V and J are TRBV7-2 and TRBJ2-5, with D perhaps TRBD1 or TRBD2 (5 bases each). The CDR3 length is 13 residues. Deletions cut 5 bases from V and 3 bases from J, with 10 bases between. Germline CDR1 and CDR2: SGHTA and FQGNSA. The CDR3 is CASSRGSKETQYF. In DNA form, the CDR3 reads TGTGCCAGCAGCCGGGGCTCCAAAGAGACCCAGTACTTC.

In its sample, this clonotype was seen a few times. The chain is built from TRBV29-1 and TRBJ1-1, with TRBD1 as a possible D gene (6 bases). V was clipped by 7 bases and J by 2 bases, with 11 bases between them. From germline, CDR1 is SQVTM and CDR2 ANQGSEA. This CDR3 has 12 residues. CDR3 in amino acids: CSAVRGNTEAFF. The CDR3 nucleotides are TGCAGCGCCGTCAGGGGAAACACTGAAGCTTTCTTT. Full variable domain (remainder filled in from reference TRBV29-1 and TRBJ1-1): SAVISQKPSRDICQRGTSLTIQCQVDSQVTMMFWYRQQPGQSLTLIATANQGSEATYESGFVIDKFPISRPNLTFSTLTVSNMSPEDSSIYLCSAVRGNTEAFFGQGTRLTVV.

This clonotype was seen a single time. CDR3 nucleotide sequence: TGTGCCAGCTCACCGGGGCCCGCGGGCTGGAGTAATCAGCCCCAGCATTTT. Amino acids: CASSPGPAGWSNQPQHF. The chain uses TRBV18 and TRBJ1-5, with D perhaps TRBD1 (5 bases). Germline V CDR1 and CDR2: KGHSH, LQKENI. This CDR3 has 17 residues. Trimming cost V 3 bases and J 4 bases, with 19 bases left between them.

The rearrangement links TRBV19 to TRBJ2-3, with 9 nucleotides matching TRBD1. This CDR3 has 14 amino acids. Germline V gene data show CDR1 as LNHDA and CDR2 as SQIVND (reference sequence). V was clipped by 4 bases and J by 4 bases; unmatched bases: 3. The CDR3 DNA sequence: TGTGCCAGTAGTACCGGACAGGGGCCAGATACGCAGTATTTT. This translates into CASSTGQGPDTQYF.

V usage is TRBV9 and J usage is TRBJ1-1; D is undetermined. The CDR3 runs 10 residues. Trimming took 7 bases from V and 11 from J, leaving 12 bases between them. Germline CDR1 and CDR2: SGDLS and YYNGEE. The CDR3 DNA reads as TGTGCCAGCGGGAAGCCTTGGGCTTTCTTT. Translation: CASGKPWAFF.

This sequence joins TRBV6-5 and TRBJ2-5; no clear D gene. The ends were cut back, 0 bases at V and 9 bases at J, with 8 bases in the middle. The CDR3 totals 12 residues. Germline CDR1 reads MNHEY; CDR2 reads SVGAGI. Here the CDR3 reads CASSYSMGSQYF. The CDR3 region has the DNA TGTGCCAGCAGTTACTCGATGGGGTCCCAGTACTTC.

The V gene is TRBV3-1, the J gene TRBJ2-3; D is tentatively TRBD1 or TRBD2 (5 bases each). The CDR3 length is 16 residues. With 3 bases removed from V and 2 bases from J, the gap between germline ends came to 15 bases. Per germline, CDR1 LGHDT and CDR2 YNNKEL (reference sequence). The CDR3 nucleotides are TGTGCCAGCAGCCATCCCTCGGGGCCATACACAGATACGCAGTATTTT. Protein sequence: CASSHPSGPYTDTQYF.

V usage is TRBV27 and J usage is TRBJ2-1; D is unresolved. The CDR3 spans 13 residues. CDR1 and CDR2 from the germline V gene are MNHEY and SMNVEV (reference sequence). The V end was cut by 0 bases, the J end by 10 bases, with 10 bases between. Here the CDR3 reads CASSLSARSEQFF. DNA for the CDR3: TGTGCCAGCAGTTTATCCGCCAGAAGCGAGCAGTTCTTC.

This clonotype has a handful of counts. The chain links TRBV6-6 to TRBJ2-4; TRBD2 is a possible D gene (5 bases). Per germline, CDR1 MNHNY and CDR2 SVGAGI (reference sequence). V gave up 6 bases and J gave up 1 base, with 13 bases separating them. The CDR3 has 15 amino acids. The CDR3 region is CASSPPGSAKNIQYF. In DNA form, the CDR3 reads TGTGCCAGCAGCCCCCCGGGGTCGGCCAAAAACATTCAGTACTTC.

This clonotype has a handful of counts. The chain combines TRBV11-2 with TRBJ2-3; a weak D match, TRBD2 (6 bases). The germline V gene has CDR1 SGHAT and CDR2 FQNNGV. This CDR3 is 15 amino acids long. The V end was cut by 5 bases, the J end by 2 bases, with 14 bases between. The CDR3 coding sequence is TGTGCCAGCAGCCTTAGCGGTCCGCTCACAGATACGCAGTATTTT. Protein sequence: CASSLSGPLTDTQYF.